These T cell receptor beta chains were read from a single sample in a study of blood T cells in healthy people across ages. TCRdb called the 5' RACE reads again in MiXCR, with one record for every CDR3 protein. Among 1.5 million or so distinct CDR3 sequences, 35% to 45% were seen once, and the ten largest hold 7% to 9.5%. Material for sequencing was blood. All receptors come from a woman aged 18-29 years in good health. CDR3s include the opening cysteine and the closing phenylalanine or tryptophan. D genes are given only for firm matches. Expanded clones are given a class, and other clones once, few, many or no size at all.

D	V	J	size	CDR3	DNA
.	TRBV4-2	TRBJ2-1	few	CASSRREDVGYNEQFF	TGTGCCAGCAGCCGACGCGAGGATGTGGGGTACAATGAGCAGTTCTTC
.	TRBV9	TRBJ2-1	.	CASSPQIPGNEQFF	TGTGCCAGCAGCCCCCAGATCCCCGGCAATGAGCAGTTCTTC
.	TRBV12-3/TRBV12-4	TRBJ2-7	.	CASRTDTYEQYF	TGTGCCAGCAGGACGGACACCTACGAGCAGTACTTC
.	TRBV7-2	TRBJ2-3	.	CASSFLREDTQYF	TGTGCCAGCAGCTTTCTCAGAGAGGATACGCAGTATTTT
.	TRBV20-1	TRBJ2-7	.	CSAATSLSGYEQYF	TGCAGTGCGGCGACTTCTTTATCGGGTTACGAGCAGTACTTC
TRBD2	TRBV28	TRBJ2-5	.	CASTPSGTIGETQYF	TGTGCCAGCACCCCTTCCGGGACTATTGGAGAGACCCAGTACTTC
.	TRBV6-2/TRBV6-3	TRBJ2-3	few	CASSEYSADTQYF	TGTGCCAGCTCGGAGTATAGCGCAGATACGCAGTATTTT
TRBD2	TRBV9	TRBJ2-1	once	CASSVTGLAGAGNEQFF	TGTGCCAGCAGCGTTACGGGACTAGCGGGAGCGGGAAATGAGCAGTTCTTC
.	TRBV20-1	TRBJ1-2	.	CSARDHTRTTGYGYTF	TGCAGTGCTAGAGATCATACGAGGACTACTGGCTATGGCTACACCTTC
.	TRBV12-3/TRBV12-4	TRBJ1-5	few	CASSLVMPGNQPQHF	TGTGCCAGCAGTTTGGTCATGCCTGGCAATCAGCCCCAGCATTTT
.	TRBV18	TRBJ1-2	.	CASSPPVGQFYGYTF	TGTGCCAGCTCACCACCGGTCGGACAGTTCTATGGCTACACCTTC
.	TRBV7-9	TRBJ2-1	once	CASSHPGAEFYNEQFF	TGTGCCAGCAGCCATCCCGGGGCAGAATTTTACAATGAGCAGTTCTTC
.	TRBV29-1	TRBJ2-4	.	CGVEGHPGGEQYF	TGCGGCGTTGAGGGACACCCGGGTGGGGAGCAGTACTTC
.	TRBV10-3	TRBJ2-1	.	CAISGSGHQFF	TGTGCCATCAGTGGATCGGGACACCAGTTCTTC
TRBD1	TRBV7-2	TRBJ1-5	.	CASISDRKGNQPQHF	TGTGCCAGCATCTCGGACAGGAAGGGCAATCAGCCCCAGCATTTT
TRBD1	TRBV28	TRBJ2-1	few	CASSPGQAYNEQFF	TGTGCCAGCAGTCCGGGACAGGCTTACAATGAGCAGTTCTTC
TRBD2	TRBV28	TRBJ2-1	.	CASSSRLAGPYNEQFF	TGTGCCAGCAGTTCGCGACTAGCGGGCCCCTACAATGAGCAGTTCTTC
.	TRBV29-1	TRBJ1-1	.	CSVRQAVVSTEAFF	TGCAGCGTAAGACAGGCGGTAGTAAGCACTGAAGCTTTCTTT
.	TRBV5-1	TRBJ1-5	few	CASSLAGTEQPQHF	TGCGCCAGCAGCTTGGCTGGGACGGAACAGCCCCAGCATTTT
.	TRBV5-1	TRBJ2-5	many	CASSRTQETQYF	TGCGCCAGCAGCAGGACTCAAGAGACCCAGTACTTC
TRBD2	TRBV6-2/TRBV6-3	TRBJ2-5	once	CASSSQRERWETQYF	TGTGCCAGCAGTTCCCAGCGGGAGCGGTGGGAGACCCAGTACTTC
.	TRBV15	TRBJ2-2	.	CATSRGDWPNTGELFF	TGTGCCACCAGCAGGGGAGACTGGCCCAACACCGGGGAGCTGTTTTTT
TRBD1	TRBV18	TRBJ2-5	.	CASSPPLRDRGETQYF	TGTGCCAGCTCACCACCACTGCGAGACAGGGGAGAGACCCAGTACTTC
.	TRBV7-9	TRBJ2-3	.	CASSLRGLYTDTQYF	TGTGCCAGCAGCTTACGAGGACTGTACACAGATACGCAGTATTTT
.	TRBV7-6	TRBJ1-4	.	CASSLGQKPFNEKLFF	TGTGCCAGCAGCTTAGGGCAGAAACCTTTTAATGAAAAACTGTTTTTT
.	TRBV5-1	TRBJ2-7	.	CASSLLASYEQYF	TGCGCCAGCAGCTTGCTAGCGTCATACGAGCAGTACTTC
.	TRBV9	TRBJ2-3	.	CASSPSGGTTDTQYF	TGTGCCAGCAGCCCAAGTGGGGGGACCACAGATACGCAGTATTTT
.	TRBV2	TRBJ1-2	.	CASKGTIYGYTF	TGTGCCAGCAAGGGGACGATCTATGGCTACACCTTC
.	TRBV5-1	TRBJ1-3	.	CASSLSGSGNTIYF	TGCGCCAGCAGCTTGTCAGGCTCTGGAAACACCATATATTTT
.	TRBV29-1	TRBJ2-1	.	CSVGVAGPYNEQFF	TGCAGCGTTGGGGTTGCGGGACCTTACAATGAGCAGTTCTTC
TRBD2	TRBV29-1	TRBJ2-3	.	CSVDGGVGTDTQYF	TGCAGCGTTGATGGGGGGGTGGGAACAGATACGCAGTATTTT
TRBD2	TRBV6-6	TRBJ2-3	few	CASSGLAAIDTQYF	TGTGCCAGCAGTGGACTAGCGGCCATAGATACGCAGTATTTT
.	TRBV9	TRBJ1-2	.	CASSVDTAAPYGYTF	TGTGCCAGCAGCGTAGACACAGCCGCCCCATATGGCTACACCTTC
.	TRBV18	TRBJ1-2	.	CASSPTQTNYGYTF	TGTGCCAGCTCACCAACACAGACTAACTATGGCTACACCTTC
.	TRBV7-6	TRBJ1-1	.	CASSSNWGMNTEAFF	TGTGCCAGCAGCTCCAATTGGGGGATGAACACTGAAGCTTTCTTT
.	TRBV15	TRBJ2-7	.	CATSRLGGEQYF	TGTGCCACCAGCAGACTAGGGGGCGAGCAGTACTTC
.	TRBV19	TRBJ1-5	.	CASSITSGNQPQHF	TGTGCCAGTAGTATTACGTCGGGGAATCAGCCCCAGCATTTT
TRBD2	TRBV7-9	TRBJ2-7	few	CASSLGIGTSAGWGEQYF	TGTGCCAGCAGCTTAGGAATAGGAACTAGCGCCGGTTGGGGCGAGCAGTACTTC
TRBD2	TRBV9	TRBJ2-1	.	CASSGRTSGRAAEQFF	TGTGCCAGCAGCGGAAGGACTAGCGGGAGGGCTGCTGAGCAGTTCTTC
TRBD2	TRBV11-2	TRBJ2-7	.	CASSLDLAGASYEQYF	TGTGCCAGCAGCTTAGATCTAGCGGGGGCGAGCTACGAGCAGTACTTC
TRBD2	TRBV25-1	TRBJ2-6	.	CASSEYLGTKVPGANVLTF	TGTGCCAGCAGTGAATATCTCGGGACTAAGGTCCCTGGGGCCAACGTCCTGACTTTC
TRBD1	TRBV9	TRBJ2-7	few	CASSALGQGAYEQYF	TGTGCCAGCAGCGCGCTGGGACAGGGGGCCTACGAGCAGTACTTC
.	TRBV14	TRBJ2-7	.	CASSPPGPAYEQYF	TGTGCCAGCAGCCCTCCTGGACCGGCCTACGAGCAGTACTTC
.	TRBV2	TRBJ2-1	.	CASSEYRYEQFF	TGTGCCAGCAGTGAGTATCGGTATGAGCAGTTCTTC
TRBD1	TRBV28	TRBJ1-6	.	CASTPNGQGNSPLHF	TGTGCCAGCACCCCCAACGGACAGGGGAATTCACCCCTCCACTTT
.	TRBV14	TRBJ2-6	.	CAVGVAGANVLTF	TGTGCCGTCGGGGTAGCTGGGGCCAACGTCCTGACTTTC
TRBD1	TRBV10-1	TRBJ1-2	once	CASDRVSYGYTF	TGCGCCAGCGACAGGGTATCCTATGGCTACACCTTC
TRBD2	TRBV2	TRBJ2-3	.	CARTRSGTTDTQYF	TGTGCCAGGACCCGTAGCGGGACCACAGATACGCAGTATTTT